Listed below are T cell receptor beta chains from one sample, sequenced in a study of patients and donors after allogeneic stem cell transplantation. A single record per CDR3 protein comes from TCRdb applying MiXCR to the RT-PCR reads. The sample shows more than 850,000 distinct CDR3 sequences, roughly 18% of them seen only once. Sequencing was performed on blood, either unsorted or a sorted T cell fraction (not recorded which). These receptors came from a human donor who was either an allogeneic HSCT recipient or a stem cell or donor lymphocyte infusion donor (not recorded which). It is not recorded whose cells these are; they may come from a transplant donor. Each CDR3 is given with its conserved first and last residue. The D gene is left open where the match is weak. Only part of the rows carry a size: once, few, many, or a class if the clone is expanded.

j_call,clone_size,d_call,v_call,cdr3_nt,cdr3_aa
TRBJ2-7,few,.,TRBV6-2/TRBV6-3,TGTGCCAGCACCTCCTTTATTGGGGTTACGCCGTCCTACGAGCAGTACTTC,CASTSFIGVTPSYEQYF
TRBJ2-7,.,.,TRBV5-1,TGCGCCAGCATGTTTTCGGGGGACCCCCTGGAAGAGCAGTACTTC,CASMFSGDPLEEQYF
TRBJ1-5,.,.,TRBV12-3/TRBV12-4,TGTGCCAGCAGTTTCAGGCGTCAGCCCCAGCATTTT,CASSFRRQPQHF
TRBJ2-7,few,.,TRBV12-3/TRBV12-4,TGTGCCAGCAGTTTAAGTCCCAACGAGCAGTACTTC,CASSLSPNEQYF
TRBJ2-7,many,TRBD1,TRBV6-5,TGTGCCAGCAGTTTCGAGACAGGGAATCTCTACGAGCAGTACTTC,CASSFETGNLYEQYF
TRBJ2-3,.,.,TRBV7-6,TGTGCCAGCAGCTTAGGTGCCCCCGGTAGTACCACAGATACGCAGTATTTT,CASSLGAPGSTTDTQYF
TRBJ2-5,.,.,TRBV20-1,TGCAGTGCTTCTCACAAAGAGACCCAGTACTTC,CSASHKETQYF
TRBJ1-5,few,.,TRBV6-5,TGTGCCAGCAGTTACGACAACAGGGGCAATCAGCCCCAGCATTTT,CASSYDNRGNQPQHF
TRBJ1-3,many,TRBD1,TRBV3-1,TGTGCCAGCAGCCCGGGACAGGGGAGGGCTGGAAACACCATATATTTT,CASSPGQGRAGNTIYF
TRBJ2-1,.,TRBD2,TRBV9,TGTGCCAGCAGCGACAGCGGGAGGACAAGCAATGAGCAGTTCTTC,CASSDSGRTSNEQFF
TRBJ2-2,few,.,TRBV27,TGTGCCAGCAGTTTAGTCGTGGAGGTCGGGGAGCTGTTTTTT,CASSLVVEVGELFF
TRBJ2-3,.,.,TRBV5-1,TGCGCCAGCCGTAAAGGTCAGGCCCCCGCGCAGTATTTT,CASRKGQAPAQYF
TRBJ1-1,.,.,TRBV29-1,TGCAGCGTTGATGTTGGAGGGGGGGGCACTGAAGCTTTCTTT,CSVDVGGGGTEAFF
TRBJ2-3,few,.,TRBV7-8,TGTGCCAGCAGCCTAAAGACTTACACAGATACGCAGTATTTT,CASSLKTYTDTQYF